The present T cell receptor beta chain was sequenced within a study of blood T cell repertoires in COVID-19. Authors' analysis steps: Scientists estimated how many nucleated cells there were by amplifying reference gene primers. TCRdb's copy holds only in-frame clones and misses some; the assay was immunoSEQ multiplex PCR. D and trimming were read from the DNA, whereas the V and J calls and clone size are those reported in that table. The data show 45,000 to 50,000 clones, with about 83% seen just once and 8.2% held by the top ten. CDR1 and CDR2 (germline): SGHVS, FNYEAQ. This CDR3 contains 14 residues. Trimming cost V 3 bases and J 6 bases, with 11 bases left between them.

The sequenced sample consisted of peripheral blood. The genes are TRBV7-6 and TRBJ2-2; weak D call: TRBD2 (6 bases). This clonotype was obtained from an elderly man in a cohort sampled during active COVID-19. DNA of the CDR3: TGTGCCAGCAGCTTCGGCGGGGCCCCCGGGGAGCTGTTTTTT. Protein product: CASSFGGAPGELFF.